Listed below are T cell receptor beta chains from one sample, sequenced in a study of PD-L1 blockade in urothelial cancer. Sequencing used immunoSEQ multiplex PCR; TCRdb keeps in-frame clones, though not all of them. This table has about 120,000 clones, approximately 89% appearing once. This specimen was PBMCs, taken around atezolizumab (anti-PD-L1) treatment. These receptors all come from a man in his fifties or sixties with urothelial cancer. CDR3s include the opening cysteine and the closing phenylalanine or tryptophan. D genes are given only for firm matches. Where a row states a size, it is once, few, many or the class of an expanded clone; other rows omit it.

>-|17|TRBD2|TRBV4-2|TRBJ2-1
TGTGCCAGCAGCCAAGATCGTAGCGGGGGGCCCGGTAAGGAGCAGTTCTTC
CASSQDRSGGPGKEQFF
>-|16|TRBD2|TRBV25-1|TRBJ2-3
TGTGCCAGCAGTGATCCAGGACTAGCGGAGAGGGATACGCAGTATTTT
CASSDPGLAERDTQYF
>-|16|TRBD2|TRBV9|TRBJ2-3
TGTGCCAGCAGCGTAGTCGCGGGAGGGCGGCAAGATACGCAGTATTTT
CASSVVAGGRQDTQYF
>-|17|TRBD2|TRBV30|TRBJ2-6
TGTGCCTGGAGTGTACTAGCGGGAGGGGGAGGGGCCAACGTCCTGACTTTC
CAWSVLAGGGGANVLTF
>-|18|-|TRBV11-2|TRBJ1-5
TGTGCCAGCATCCCGACCGATCAGGAGTGGAACGGGGGTCAGCCCCAGCATTTT
CASIPTDQEWNGGQPQHF
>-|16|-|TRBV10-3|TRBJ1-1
TGTGCCATCAGTGAGTCGAGGGGGGGCGGGAACACTGAAGCTTTCTTT
CAISESRGGGNTEAFF
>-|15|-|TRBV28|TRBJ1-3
TGTGCCAGCAGTTTAACCTCAGGGAGGGGAAACACCATATATTTT
CASSLTSGRGNTIYF
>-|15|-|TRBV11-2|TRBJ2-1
TGTGCCAGCAGCTCCGGGAGTGGTTCCTACAATGAGCAGTTCTTC
CASSSGSGSYNEQFF
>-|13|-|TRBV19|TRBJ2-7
TGTGCCAGTAGTTTGTTAGCCTCCTACGAGCAGTACTTC
CASSLLASYEQYF
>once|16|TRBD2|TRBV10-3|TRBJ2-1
TGTGCCATCAGTGAGTCGGGGGCGGGAGGTCGGAATGAGCAGTTCTTC
CAISESGAGGRNEQFF
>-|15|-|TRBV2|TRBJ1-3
TGTGCCAGCAGCGTTAGCGGGACAACAGGAAACACCATATATTTT
CASSVSGTTGNTIYF
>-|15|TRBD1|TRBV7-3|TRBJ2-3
TGTGCCAGCAGCTCCCAGGGGGCCGGCACAGATACGCAGTATTTT
CASSSQGAGTDTQYF
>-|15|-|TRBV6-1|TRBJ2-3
TGTGCCAGCCGTAGGCTAGCAGAAGGCACAGATACGCAGTATTTT
CASRRLAEGTDTQYF
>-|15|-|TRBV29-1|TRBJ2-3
TGCAGCGTTGAAGGGGTGGGAGGCGGCACAGATACGCAGTATTTT
CSVEGVGGGTDTQYF
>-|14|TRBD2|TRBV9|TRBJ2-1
TGTGCCAGCAGCGTAGGCGGGGAGGGCAATGAGCAGTTCTTC
CASSVGGEGNEQFF
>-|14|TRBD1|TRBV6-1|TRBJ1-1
TGTGCCAGCAGTGAACACCAGGGGGCGACTGAAGCTTTCTTT
CASSEHQGATEAFF
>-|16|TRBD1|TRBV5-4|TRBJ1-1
TGTGCCAGCAGCCCCAGACAGGGGAGAGCGAACACTGAAGCTTTCTTT
CASSPRQGRANTEAFF
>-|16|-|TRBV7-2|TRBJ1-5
TGTGCCAGCAGCCCTCCGGGTCAGCTTGGAGTCCAGCCCCAGCATTTT
CASSPPGQLGVQPQHF
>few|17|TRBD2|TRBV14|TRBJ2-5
TGTGCCAGCAGCCAGGGAGTCATCCTAGCGGGGTTAAAGACCCAGTACTTC
CASSQGVILAGLKTQYF
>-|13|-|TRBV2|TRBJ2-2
TGTGCCAGCAGTCGTCAGGTGTCCGGGGAGCTGTTTTTT
CASSRQVSGELFF
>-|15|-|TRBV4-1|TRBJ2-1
TGCGCCAGCAGCCGCCAGGAAAATTCCTACAATGAGCAGTTCTTC
CASSRQENSYNEQFF
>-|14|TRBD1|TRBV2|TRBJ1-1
TGTGCCAGTAAGTTGGGACAGGGTGGAACTGAAGCTTTCTTT
CASKLGQGGTEAFF
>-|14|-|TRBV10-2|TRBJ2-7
TGCGCCAGCACTGGACAGGAGGGCTCCTACGAGCAGTACTTC
CASTGQEGSYEQYF
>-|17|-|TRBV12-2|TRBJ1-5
TGTGCAAGTCGCTTAGCCCAGGGCCTAGATAGCAATCAGCCCCAGCATTTT
CASRLAQGLDSNQPQHF
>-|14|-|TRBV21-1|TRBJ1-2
TGTGCCAGCAGCAAAGGGGTAGGGGACTATGGCTACACCTTC
CASSKGVGDYGYTF
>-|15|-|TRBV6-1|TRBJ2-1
TGTGCCAGCAGTGAATGGGGCCTGCGCTACAATGAGCAGTTCTTC
CASSEWGLRYNEQFF
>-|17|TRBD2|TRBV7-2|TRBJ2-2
TGTGCCAGCAGCCCAGGGCGTAGCGGGGGGAACACCGGGGAGCTGTTTTTT
CASSPGRSGGNTGELFF
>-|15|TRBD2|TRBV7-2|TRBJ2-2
TGTGCCAGCGGCAGCGGGAGTGTAAGGACCGGGGAGCTGTTTTTT
CASGSGSVRTGELFF
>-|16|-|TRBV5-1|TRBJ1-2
TGCGCCAGCAGCTTAGGGACACTAAATACCCACTATGGCTACACCTTC
CASSLGTLNTHYGYTF
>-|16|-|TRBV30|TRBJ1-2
TGTGCCTGGAGTGTATCGTACGGCAGGGGAAACTATGGCTACACCTTC
CAWSVSYGRGNYGYTF
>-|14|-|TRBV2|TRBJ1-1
TGTGCCAGCAGTGAAGATCAGGGAGGGACTGAAGCTTTCTTT
CASSEDQGGTEAFF
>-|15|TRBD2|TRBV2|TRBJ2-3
TGTGCCAGCAGACCGGGACTAGGGGGGCCAGGGACGCAGTATTTT
CASRPGLGGPGTQYF
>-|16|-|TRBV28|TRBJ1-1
TGTGCCAGCAGGCCACTTTCAGGGAGGGGGGACACTGAAGCTTTCTTT
CASRPLSGRGDTEAFF
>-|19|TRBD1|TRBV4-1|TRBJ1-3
TGCGCCAGCAGCCGTACCACCCTGGGCGCGGGACAGGCGGGAAACACCATATATTTT
CASSRTTLGAGQAGNTIYF
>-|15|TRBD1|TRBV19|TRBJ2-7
TGTGCCAGTAGCACCCGGGACAGGGGGTTCAACGAGCAGTACTTC
CASSTRDRGFNEQYF
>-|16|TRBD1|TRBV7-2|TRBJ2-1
TGTGCCAGCAGCTTATTGGTGGGACAGGGGGCGTATGAGCAGTTCTTC
CASSLLVGQGAYEQFF
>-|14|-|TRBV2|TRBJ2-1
TGTGCCAGCAGGGGAGATGTCGATTACAATGAGCAGTTCTTC
CASRGDVDYNEQFF
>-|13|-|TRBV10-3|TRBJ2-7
TGTGCCATCAGTGAGTCGAGGCAGTACGAGCAGTACTTC
CAISESRQYEQYF
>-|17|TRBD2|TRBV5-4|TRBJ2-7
TGTGCCAGCACCTCCCGGGCGGTGTCGGGAGGGCACTACGAGCAGTACTTC
CASTSRAVSGGHYEQYF
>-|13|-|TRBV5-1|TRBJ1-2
TGCGCCAGCAGCTTGGTTGGTCAGGGCGGCTACACCTTC
CASSLVGQGGYTF